The 30 T cell receptor beta chains below come from one sample, sequenced in a study of shared clonotypes between healthy human individuals. The data were produced by immunoSEQ multiplex PCR, yet TCRdb's version contains in-frame clones alone and is incomplete. Of some 2,000,000 clones listed, under 97% were seen once; the top ten hold around 0.13%. Sequenced material: naive CD4+ T cells sorted from blood. Subset given: CD45RA+ positively selected. The receptor source for this set is a man between 18 and 35 years old in good health.

V and J are TRBV4-3 and TRBJ2-7; D is unresolved. V was pared by 0 bases and J by 7 bases, with 22 bases between. CDR3 length: 17 residues. The germline V gene has CDR1 LGHNA and CDR2 YSLEER. CDR3 coding DNA: TGCGCCAGCAGCCAAGACTATGCGAGCGTTTCCCCCCTGGAGCAGTACTTC. Translation gives CASSQDYASVSPLEQYF.

This clone showed up just once. V and J are TRBV14 and TRBJ2-3; TRBD2 matches 9 bases. The CDR3 extends over 14 amino acids. Losses at the gene ends were 4 bases for V and 4 bases for J; bases not matched to a gene: 3. Germline V CDR1 and CDR2: SGHDN, FVKESK. The CDR3 protein is CASSLAGAADTQYF. The CDR3 DNA reads as TGTGCCAGCAGCCTAGCGGGAGCCGCAGATACGCAGTATTTT.

The V call is TRBV30, the J call TRBJ2-1; D perhaps matches TRBD2 (5 bases). In germline, CDR1 is GTSNPN, CDR2 SVGIG (reference sequence). V lost 0 bases and J lost 10, with 13 bases in between. The CDR3 loop spans 13 amino acids. The CDR3 DNA reads TGTGCCTGGAGTGTAAGGCGCCAGCGGGAGCAGTTCTTC. Translation: CAWSVRRQREQFF.

The chain couples TRBV5-6 to TRBJ1-5, with D possibly matching TRBD1 (6 bases). With 0 bases removed from V and 7 bases from J, the gap between germline ends came to 11 bases. CDR3 length: 14 amino acids. CDR1 is SGHDT and CDR2 is YYEEEE in the germline V gene. CDR3 DNA: TGTGCCAGCAGCTTGGCCGCCCAGGGGCAGCCCCAGCATTTT. As protein: CASSLAAQGQPQHF. Complete variable domain (other parts from reference TRBV5-6 and TRBJ1-5): DAGVTQSPTHLIKTRGQQVTLRCSPKSGHDTVSWYQQALGQGPQFIFQYYEEEERQRGNFPDRFSGHQFPNYSSELNVNALLLGDSALYLCASSLAAQGQPQHFGDGTRLSIL.

The chain has TRBV12-5 and TRBJ2-3; D might be TRBD1 or TRBD2, each matching 6 bases. V was clipped by 1 base and J by 0 bases, with 17 bases between them. In germline, CDR1 is LGHNT, CDR2 FRNRAP. The CDR3 is 18 amino acids. CDR3 residues: CASGLALGGRPSTDTQYF. CDR3 nucleotides: TGTGCTAGTGGTTTGGCCCTCGGGGGCCGTCCCAGCACAGATACGCAGTATTTT.

The J gene is TRBJ1-1, the V gene TRBV7-2; D remains unclear. Germline CDR1 SGHTA, CDR2 FQGNSA. V lost 5 bases and J lost 4, with 11 bases in between. The CDR3 is 13 amino acids. The CDR3 DNA follows: TGTGCCAGCAGCCTAACAGTTTTCACTGAAGCTTTCTTT. Its protein is CASSLTVFTEAFF.

Details on this clone: Other DNA variants within this sample encode the same CDR3. This chain links TRBV10-3 with TRBJ1-5, with D perhaps matching TRBD1 (5 bases). The V gene's germline CDR1 is ENHRY and CDR2 SYGVKD. V was clipped by 3 bases and J by 6 bases, with 6 bases between them. This CDR3 is 12 amino acids long. DNA of the CDR3: TGTGCCATCAGTGACGGGGGTCAGCCCCAGCATTTT. Its protein product is CAISDGGQPQHF.

On this clone: This sample includes further DNA sequences coding for the same CDR3. CDR3 in DNA: TGTGCCAGCTCACCCACGGGGGGACAGCCCCAGCATTTT. It codes for CASSPTGGQPQHF. This rearrangement joins TRBV18 to TRBJ1-5; possible D gene TRBD1, 5 bases. Germline CDR1 is KGHSH and CDR2 is LQKENI. Trimming removed 3 bases from V and 7 bases from J, with 10 bases in between. The CDR3 runs 13 residues.

The chain combines TRBV28 with TRBJ1-3; perhaps TRBD1 as D (5 bases). CDR1 and CDR2 (germline): MDHEN, SYDVKM. Between the trimmed V and J ends, which lost 9 bases and 2 bases, there was a span of 11 bases. CDR3 length: 13 amino acids. Here the CDR3 DNA reads TGTGCCAGTGATACAGGACCTGGAAACACCATATATTTT. It encodes CASDTGPGNTIYF.

Note on this clone: Other DNA variants within this sample encode the same CDR3. The genes are TRBV7-9 and TRBJ1-1; possibly TRBD1 for D (5 bases). Germline CDR1 is SEHNR and CDR2 is FQNEAQ (reference sequence). CDR3 length: 14 amino acids. V lost 3 bases, J lost 1 base, and 9 bases lay in between. The chain's CDR3 is CASSLGDRNTEAFF. DNA for the CDR3: TGTGCCAGCAGCTTGGGAGACAGGAACACTGAAGCTTTCTTT. Full variable domain (rest looked up from reference TRBV7-9 and TRBJ1-1): DTGVSQNPRHKITKRGQNVTFRCDPISEHNRLYWYRQTLGQGPEFLTYFQNEAQLEKSRLLSDRFSAERPKGSFSTLEIQRTEQGDSAMYLCASSLGDRNTEAFFGQGTRLTVV.

This clone occurred once. Other DNA sequences within the sample encode an identical CDR3. This sequence joins TRBV5-1 and TRBJ2-2; D is undetermined. Per the germline V gene, CDR1 is SGHRS and CDR2 is YFSETQ. V was trimmed by 0 bases and J by 1 base, leaving 4 bases between them. This CDR3 is built from 14 residues. This chain's CDR3 is CASSLARNTGELFF. The DNA for the CDR3 is TGCGCCAGCAGCTTGGCCCGGAACACCGGGGAGCTGTTTTTT.

This clone was seen a single time. The chain uses TRBV5-1 and TRBJ1-5, with 8 bases that match TRBD1. Germline assignment: CDR1 SGHRS and CDR2 YFSETQ. The length of the CDR3 is 15 residues. Trimming cost V 5 bases and J 3 bases; bases outside gene matches: 7. CDR3 region: CASRETGESNQPQHF. CDR3 nucleotides: TGCGCCAGCAGAGAGACAGGGGAGTCCAATCAGCCCCAGCATTTT.

The rearrangement joins TRBV14 to TRBJ2-1; D is uncertain. CDR3 size: 12 residues. V was trimmed by 4 bases and J by 3 bases, leaving 4 bases between them. Per the germline V gene, CDR1 is SGHDN and CDR2 is FVKESK. CDR3 bases: TGTGCCAGCAGCCCCATCTACAATGAGCAGTTCTTC. Its translation is CASSPIYNEQFF. The whole variable domain, filled in from reference TRBV14 and TRBJ2-1, reads EAGVTQFPSHSVIEKGQTVTLRCDPISGHDNLYWYRRVMGKEIKFLLHFVKESKQDESGMPNNRFLAERTGGTYSTLKVQPAELEDSGVYFCASSPIYNEQFFGPGTRLTVL.

The chain's CDR3 is CASGSVGGSRRTIYF. In nucleotides, the CDR3 is TGTGCCAGCGGGAGTGTGGGAGGGTCACGTCGCACCATATATTTT. J is TRBJ1-3 and V is TRBV6-5; D call uncertain. The germline gives CDR1 MNHEY, CDR2 SVGAGI. The CDR3 length is 15 residues. Trimming took 8 bases from V and 9 from J, leaving 23 bases between them.

The V and J genes are TRBV4-1 and TRBJ2-7, with 11 bases that match TRBD2. The CDR3 is 16 amino acids. After removal of 0 bases from V and 6 bases from J, the junction contained 7 bases not matched to a gene. Germline V CDR1 and CDR2: MGHRA, YSYEKL. The CDR3 DNA reads as TGCGCCAGCAGCCAAGATCGGGCTAGCGGGAGGCTCGAGCAGTACTTC. It codes for CASSQDRASGRLEQYF.

The chain is built from TRBV18 and TRBJ2-7; the match to TRBD1 covers 12 bases. Germline V gene lookup returns CDR1 KGHSH and CDR2 LQKENI. After removal of 1 base from V and 5 bases from J, the junction contained 9 bases not matched to a gene. The CDR3 has 17 amino acids. DNA for the CDR3: TGTGCCAGCTCACCACTAGGGACAGGGGGCTTTTCCAACGAGCAGTACTTC. Translating it yields CASSPLGTGGFSNEQYF.

The chain uses TRBV6-1 and TRBJ2-1; 11 positions agree with TRBD2. Germline assignment: CDR1 MNHNS and CDR2 SASEGT. V shed 10 bases and J 4 bases; nucleotides not matched to a gene: 9. The CDR3 is 15 residues long. The CDR3 sequence is CAIAPGLAAYNEQFF. The CDR3 bases are TGTGCCATCGCCCCGGGACTAGCGGCTTACAATGAGCAGTTCTTC.

V is TRBV5-4 and J is TRBJ2-3; 11 bases match TRBD2. This CDR3 is 17 amino acids long. The germline gives CDR1 SGHNT, CDR2 YYREEE (reference sequence). V lost 4 bases and J lost 2; bases outside the gene matches: 9. CDR3 nucleotides: TGTGCCAGCAGCCTACCGGGACTAGCGGCCAACACAGATACGCAGTATTTT. This translates into CASSLPGLAANTDTQYF.

V gene TRBV27 combines with J gene TRBJ2-3; TRBD1 is a possible D gene (5 bases). The CDR3 is 13 amino acids. Germline assignment: CDR1 MNHEY and CDR2 SMNVEV (reference sequence). The V gene lost 3 bases and the J gene lost 10 bases, with 14 bases spanning the gap. CDR3 loop: CASSFPQTRAQYF. CDR3 nucleotides: TGTGCCAGCAGTTTCCCGCAAACCAGGGCGCAGTATTTT.

The chain employs TRBV7-6 and TRBJ1-2; D may be TRBD1 (5 bases). CDR1 is SGHVS and CDR2 is FNYEAQ in the germline V gene. The CDR3 loop spans 11 amino acids. Here the CDR3 reads CDGRGARGYTF. CDR3 nucleotides: TGTGACGGGCGAGGGGCTCGGGGCTACACCTTC.

The chain couples TRBV28 to TRBJ2-1; 11 nucleotides agree with TRBD2. Germline assignment: CDR1 MDHEN and CDR2 SYDVKM. CDR3 length: 16 residues. The J segment lost 8 bases and the V segment lost 4 bases, leaving 10 bases of the junction unmatched. Here the CDR3 reads CASSSPASGGKDEQFF. DNA for the CDR3: TGTGCCAGCAGTTCCCCGGCTAGCGGGGGGAAAGATGAGCAGTTCTTC.

The CDR3 loop reads CASSSDGSANYGYTF. The CDR3, as DNA: TGTGCCAGCAGCTCCGACGGGTCGGCTAACTATGGCTACACCTTC. The J gene is TRBJ1-2, the V gene TRBV7-2, with D hard to call. CDR1 SGHTA and CDR2 FQGNSA come from the germline V gene. This CDR3 spans 15 amino acids. Trimming pared 4 bases from V and 0 bases from J, leaving 12 bases between.

The chain employs TRBV5-4 and TRBJ1-4; D remains ambiguous. Trimming removed 0 bases from V and 4 bases from J, with 10 bases in between. This CDR3 is 15 amino acids long. CDR1 SGHNT and CDR2 YYREEE come from the germline V gene (reference sequence). As DNA, the CDR3 is TGTGCCAGCAGCTTGGTAGGGTTCGGTAATGAAAAACTGTTTTTT. Translated: CASSLVGFGNEKLFF.

J is TRBJ2-5 and V is TRBV7-2; 15 bases fit TRBD2. J gave up 5 bases and V 4 bases, and 2 bases lay outside the gene matches. Germline-derived CDR1 and CDR2 are SGHTA and FQGNSA. The CDR3 is 15 residues long. CDR3 in amino acids: CASSWGLAGGETQYF. CDR3 DNA: TGTGCCAGCAGCTGGGGACTAGCGGGAGGCGAGACCCAGTACTTC.

This chain uses TRBV7-2 with TRBJ1-5; D not certain. The CDR3 is 15 amino acids. The germline V and J ends were trimmed by 5 bases and 3 bases, with 14 bases remaining between them. The germline V gene encodes CDR1 SGHTA and CDR2 FQGNSA. CDR3 residues: CASSPDMGNNQPQHF. CDR3 coding DNA: TGTGCCAGCAGCCCCGACATGGGTAACAATCAGCCCCAGCATTTT.

This chain uses TRBV29-1 with TRBJ1-4; D not certain. The CDR3 has 13 amino acids. The ends were cut back, 7 bases at V and 0 bases at J, with 9 bases in the middle. CDR1 is SQVTM, CDR2 ANQGSEA, per germline. CDR3 sequence: CSARLTTNEKLFF. CDR3 coding DNA: TGCAGCGCAAGACTGACAACTAATGAAAAACTGTTTTTT.

The V call is TRBV5-1, the J call TRBJ2-7; D is possibly TRBD2 (6 bases). CDR1 is SGHRS and CDR2 is YFSETQ in the germline V gene. V lost 0 bases and J lost 5, with 15 bases in between. The CDR3 contains 15 residues. CDR3 loop: CASSLARGSGNEQYF. In DNA, the CDR3 is TGCGCCAGCAGCTTGGCGCGGGGAAGCGGAAACGAGCAGTACTTC.

This clone was picked up one time. CDR3 sequence reads: CASSRPGLAGGDGETQYF. For the CDR3, the DNA is TGTGCCAGCAGCCGTCCGGGACTAGCGGGGGGGGACGGAGAGACCCAGTACTTC. The V call is TRBV4-2, the J call TRBJ2-5; 16 nucleotides agree with TRBD2. The length of the CDR3 is 18 residues. The ends lost 4 bases at V and 4 bases at J; junction bases unmatched: 9. Germline assignment: CDR1 LGHNA and CDR2 YNFKEQ.

The rearrangement links TRBV5-1 to TRBJ2-5; D perhaps matches TRBD1 (6 bases). The V end was cut by 4 bases, the J end by 4 bases, with 14 bases between. Germline V lookup: CDR1 SGHRS, CDR2 YFSETQ. The CDR3 length is 14 residues. The DNA of the CDR3 is TGCGCCAGCAGCCTTGGGCAGGGGCTAGAGACCCAGTACTTC. Translated, it gives CASSLGQGLETQYF.

The rearrangement links TRBV5-4 to TRBJ2-7; D is perhaps TRBD2 (6 bases). Trimming shortened V by 5 bases and J by 6 bases, and 12 bases separated the two germline ends. Looked up from germline, CDR1 is SGHNT and CDR2 is YYREEE (reference sequence). The CDR3 spans 12 residues. The CDR3 DNA is TGTGCCAGCAGTCACCCCGGGGGCGAGCAGTACTTC. Amino acids: CASSHPGGEQYF.